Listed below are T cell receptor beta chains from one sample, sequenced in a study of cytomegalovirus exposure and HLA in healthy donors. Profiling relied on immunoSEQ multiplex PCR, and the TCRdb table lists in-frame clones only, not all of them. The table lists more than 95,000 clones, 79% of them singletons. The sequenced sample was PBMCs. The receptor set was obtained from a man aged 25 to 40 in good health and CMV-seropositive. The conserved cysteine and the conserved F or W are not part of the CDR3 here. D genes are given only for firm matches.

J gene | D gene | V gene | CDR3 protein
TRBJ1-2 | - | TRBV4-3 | ASSPGRGYGYT
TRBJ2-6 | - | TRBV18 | ASSPTVSGANVLT
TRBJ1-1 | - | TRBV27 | ASSPQEGNTEAF
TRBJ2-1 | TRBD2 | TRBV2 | ASRETSGGSSYNEQF
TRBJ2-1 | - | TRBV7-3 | ASSKNPGALHEQF
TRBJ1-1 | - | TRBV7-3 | ASSPQAYTEAF
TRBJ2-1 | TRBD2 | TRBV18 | ASSPQRGLAGNEQF
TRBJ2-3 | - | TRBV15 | ATSRGLADTQY
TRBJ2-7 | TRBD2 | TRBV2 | ASSAASGREQY
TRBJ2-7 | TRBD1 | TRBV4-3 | ASSQDRGTGAHEQY
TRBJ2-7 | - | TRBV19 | ASSPESRGSYEQY
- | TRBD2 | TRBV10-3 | AISGTLAGNSYEQY
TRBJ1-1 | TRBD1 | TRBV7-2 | ASSLVVGGGPEAF
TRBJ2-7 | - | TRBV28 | ASRITQREQY
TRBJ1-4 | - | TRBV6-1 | ASRVQVLEKLF
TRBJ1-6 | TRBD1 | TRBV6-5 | ASTPQGDNSPLH
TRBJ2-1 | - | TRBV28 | ASSLIRGNEQF
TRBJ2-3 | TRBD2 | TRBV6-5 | ASSLAGAATQY
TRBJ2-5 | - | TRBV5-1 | ASSPSTGAYETQY
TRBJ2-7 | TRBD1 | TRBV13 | ASSLGQGASYEQY
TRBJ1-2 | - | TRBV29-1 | SVSQGIGNGYT
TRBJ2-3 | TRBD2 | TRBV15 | ATSIGTSGDTQY
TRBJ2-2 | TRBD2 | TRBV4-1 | ASSQDSRGGTGELF
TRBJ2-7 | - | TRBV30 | AWMGHYEQY
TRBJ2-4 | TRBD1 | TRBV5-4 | ASSQYRGHDKNSQY
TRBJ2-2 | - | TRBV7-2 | ASSLIQGTGELF
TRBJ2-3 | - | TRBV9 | ASSTTRDTQY
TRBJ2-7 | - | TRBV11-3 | ASSLGYRNPYEQY
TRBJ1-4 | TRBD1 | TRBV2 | ASRLDRGFEKLF
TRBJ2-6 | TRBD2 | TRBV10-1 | ATTTPQGGSGCGANGLT
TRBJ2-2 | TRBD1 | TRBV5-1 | ASSLRTGANTGELF
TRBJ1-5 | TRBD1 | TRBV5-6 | ASSWATGNQPQH
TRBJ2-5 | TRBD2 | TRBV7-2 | ASSLGAGGPLQETQY
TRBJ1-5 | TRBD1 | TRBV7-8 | ASSRQGQGTEPQH
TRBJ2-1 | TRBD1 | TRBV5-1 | ASSLSLGQGYNEQF
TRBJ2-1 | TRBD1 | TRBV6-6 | ASSYLGTGQNEQF
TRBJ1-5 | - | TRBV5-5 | ASSLIMNQPQH
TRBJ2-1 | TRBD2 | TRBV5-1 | ASRQGTSGRSYNEQF
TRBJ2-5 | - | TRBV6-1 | ASSEPWGRETQY
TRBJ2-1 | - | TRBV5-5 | ASSLGLPSMRDNEQF
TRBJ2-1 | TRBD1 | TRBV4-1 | ASSQDRGINEQF